The 30 T cell receptor beta chains below were found in one sample sequenced in a study of beta chain features in type 1 diabetes. Every bit of the isolated RNA underwent reverse transcription, so sequencing read expressed TCRB transcripts. Some clones are missing from TCRdb's copy, which holds only in-frame ones; the method was immunoSEQ multiplex PCR. This sample yields hundreds of thousands of clones, of which around 7.6% are seen a single time; approximately 0.44% belongs to the top ten. The sample consisted of central memory CD4+ T cells from blood. These receptors originate from a woman under 30 in good health.

This clone was counted many times. The chain carries TRBV25-1 and TRBJ2-7; 7 bases are a match to TRBD1. The germline V gene encodes CDR1 MGHDK and CDR2 SYGVNS. J was trimmed by 3 bases and V by 3 bases; bases with no gene match: 5. The CDR3 spans 14 residues. CDR3 region: CASSDRQGRYEQYF. In DNA form, the CDR3 reads TGTGCCAGCAGTGATAGACAGGGCCGCTACGAGCAGTACTTC.

This chain uses TRBV7-9 with TRBJ2-7, with TRBD1 identical over 10 bases. V lost 1 base and J lost 8; bases outside the gene matches: 8. The CDR3 length is 15 residues. CDR1 is SEHNR and CDR2 is FQNEAQ in the germline V gene (reference sequence). The CDR3 DNA reads as TGTGCCAGCAGCTTAGGGGGACAGGGGAAAGTAAAGCAGTACTTC. It encodes CASSLGGQGKVKQYF.

The chain is built from TRBV2 and TRBJ2-1; TRBD1 might be the D (5 bases). V was cut by 1 base and J by 10 bases, with 8 bases left in between. Germline lookup yields CDR1 SNHLY and CDR2 FYNNEI. The CDR3 runs to 12 residues. For the CDR3, the DNA is TGTGCCAGCAGTGAAGACAGGTCAGAGCAGTTCTTC. Encoded protein: CASSEDRSEQFF.

V gene TRBV25-1 combines with J gene TRBJ2-5; the match to TRBD1 covers 7 bases. Germline V gives CDR1 MGHDK, CDR2 SYGVNS. Trimming at V came to 3 bases and at J to 5 bases, leaving 12 bases not matched to a gene. The CDR3 contains 16 residues. The CDR3 protein is CASSDQRQGYRETQYF. CDR3 bases: TGTGCCAGCAGTGACCAAAGACAGGGCTATCGGGAGACCCAGTACTTC. The full variable domain, its missing parts supplied by reference TRBV25-1 and TRBJ2-5, is EADIYQTPRYLVIGTGKKITLECSQTMGHDKMYWYQQDPGMELHLIHYSYGVNSTEKGDLSSESTVSRIRTEHFPLTLESARPSHTSQYLCASSDQRQGYRETQYFGPGTRLLVL.

This chain connects TRBV27 to TRBJ2-1, with 13 bases that match TRBD2. The CDR3 has 18 amino acids. V shed 5 bases, J shed 8 bases, and the junction held 15 bases outside the gene matches. Germline CDR1 reads MNHEY; CDR2 reads SMNVEV (reference sequence). In DNA, the CDR3 is TGTGCCAGCAGTCTAGCGCACCGACTAGCGGGAGGTCTGGATGAGCAGTTCTTC. Residues: CASSLAHRLAGGLDEQFF.

The table lists this clone with a few counts. This sample includes further DNA sequences coding for the same CDR3. The genes are TRBV29-1 and TRBJ2-3; 7 bases are shared with TRBD1. CDR1 and CDR2 (germline): SQVTM, ANQGSEA. V lost 6 bases to trimming and J lost 0 bases; unmatched junction nucleotides: 12. This CDR3 is built from 16 residues. The CDR3 here is CSVAYRGPPSTDTQYF. The CDR3 DNA follows: TGCAGCGTGGCCTACAGGGGACCCCCTAGCACAGATACGCAGTATTTT.

This clone showed up just a few times. Other DNA sequences in the sample encode the same CDR3. This chain connects TRBV7-2 to TRBJ2-5; D is possibly TRBD1 (5 bases). The germline V gene encodes CDR1 SGHTA and CDR2 FQGNSA. CDR3 size: 13 residues. V lost 5 bases to trimming and J lost 4 bases, with 11 bases between them. The CDR3 loop reads CASSGRTRETQYF. The CDR3 nucleotides read TGTGCCAGCAGCGGAAGGACACGAGAGACCCAGTACTTC.

Only a few counts were recorded for this clone. The chain is built from TRBV4-1 and TRBJ2-3, with D tentatively TRBD2 (6 bases). Trimming shortened V by 4 bases and J by 0 bases, and 8 bases separated the two germline ends. The CDR3 loop spans 14 amino acids. Germline values: CDR1 MGHRA, CDR2 YSYEKL. The CDR3 loop is CASSLSGSTDTQYF. CDR3 in DNA: TGCGCCAGCAGCCTTAGCGGAAGCACAGATACGCAGTATTTT.

This clone was detected many times. The chain has TRBV28 and TRBJ2-3; D is uncertain. The CDR3 loop spans 12 amino acids. Germline V gene lookup returns CDR1 MDHEN and CDR2 SYDVKM. Trimming cost V 3 bases and J 7 bases, with 8 bases left between them. The CDR3 DNA follows: TGTGCCAGCAGTTTCCCCAGCAATACGCAGTATTTT. Translation gives CASSFPSNTQYF.

The CDR3 spells CSGSHPGREQYF. The CDR3 DNA follows: TGCAGCGGCTCTCATCCGGGGCGCGAGCAGTACTTC. The rearrangement uses TRBV29-1 and TRBJ2-7; perhaps D is TRBD1 or TRBD2 (5 bases each). The CDR3 length is 12 residues. V lost 7 bases, J lost 6 bases, and 16 bases lay in between. Germline V gene lookup returns CDR1 SQVTM and CDR2 ANQGSEA.

The J gene is TRBJ1-2, the V gene TRBV7-3, with a weak D call TRBD1 (5 bases). Trimming shortened V by 5 bases and J by 3 bases, and 13 bases separated the two germline ends. This CDR3 region has 14 residues. From germline, CDR1 is SGHTA and CDR2 FQGTGA. The CDR3 is CASSPMGGDYGYTF. The CDR3 DNA sequence: TGTGCCAGCAGCCCGATGGGGGGAGACTATGGCTACACCTTC.

This clone was counted only a few times. The CDR3 DNA is TGTGCCAGCAGCTTAGATCGGGGTCGAATCGAGACCCAGTACTTC. Protein sequence: CASSLDRGRIETQYF. The V gene is TRBV11-2, the J gene TRBJ2-5, with D maybe TRBD2 (5 bases). CDR1 is SGHAT and CDR2 is FQNNGV in the germline V gene. Between the trimmed V and J ends, which lost 0 bases and 5 bases, there was a span of 13 bases. The CDR3 spans 15 residues. Looking up the rest from reference TRBV11-2 and TRBJ2-5 gives the full variable domain: EAGVAQSPRYKIIEKRQSVAFWCNPISGHATLYWYQQILGQGPKLLIQFQNNGVVDDSQLPKDRFSAERLKGVDSTLKIQPAKLEDSAVYLCASSLDRGRIETQYFGPGTRLLVL.

The chain recombines TRBV9 with TRBJ1-1; no firm D call. This CDR3 has 13 amino acids. Deletions cut 0 bases from V and 2 bases from J, with 5 bases between. Germline V gene data show CDR1 as SGDLS and CDR2 as YYNGEE. The chain's CDR3 is CASSVDFNTEAFF. Written as DNA, the CDR3 is TGTGCCAGCAGCGTAGATTTTAACACTGAAGCTTTCTTT.

This clone was seen more than once but under ten times. The rearrangement joins TRBV4-2 to TRBJ2-1; no definite D call. CDR3 length: 17 amino acids. Germline CDR1 reads LGHNA; CDR2 reads YNFKEQ. V was clipped by 1 base and J by 0 bases, with 13 bases between them. The CDR3 nucleotides read TGTGCCAGCAGCCAAGGCTTCTCCCTAGTCTCCTACAATGAGCAGTTCTTC. Protein: CASSQGFSLVSYNEQFF.

This clone occurred a few times. The chain is built from TRBV28 and TRBJ1-5; 8 nucleotides line up with TRBD1. Germline loops: CDR1 MDHEN, CDR2 SYDVKM. With V trimmed by 1 base and J by 7 bases, 3 bases remained unmatched. The CDR3 covers 14 residues. CDR3 amino acids: CASSLSGGRQPQHF. CDR3 nucleotide sequence: TGTGCCAGCAGTTTATCAGGGGGCAGGCAGCCCCAGCATTTT.

This clone has ten or more counts. The DNA of the CDR3 is TGTGCCAGCAGTACCTCAGGGGGCGCGGGTGGCTACACCTTC. Translating it yields CASSTSGGAGGYTF. This rearrangement joins TRBV28 to TRBJ1-2, with TRBD1 identical over 8 bases. Losses at the gene ends were 5 bases for V and 7 bases for J; bases not matched to a gene: 9. Germline CDR1 and CDR2: MDHEN and SYDVKM. This CDR3 has 14 amino acids.

This rearrangement joins TRBV4-2 to TRBJ2-1, with D perhaps being TRBD1 or TRBD2 (5 bases each). V shed 3 bases and J shed 4 bases, with 25 bases lying between them. This CDR3 region has 19 residues. Germline V gene lookup returns CDR1 LGHNA and CDR2 YNFKEQ. The DNA of the CDR3 is TGTGCCAGCAGCCAGGCCCCTCATACCGGGGCCCGCCGTTACAATGAGCAGTTCTTC. As protein: CASSQAPHTGARRYNEQFF.

This clone was picked up many times. The chain joins TRBV14 to TRBJ1-2, with a possible D match to TRBD1 (6 bases). This CDR3 contains 13 residues. Germline CDR1 and CDR2: SGHDN and FVKESK. Trimming left V 3 bases short and J 8 bases short, with 13 bases between. The CDR3: CASSHDRRGGYTF. For the CDR3, the DNA is TGTGCCAGCAGCCACGACAGGAGGGGAGGCTACACCTTC.

As to this clone: Other DNA variants within this sample encode the same CDR3. The rearrangement uses TRBV7-2 and TRBJ2-7; D remains unclear. V was pared by 3 bases and J by 4 bases, with 10 bases between. Germline loops: CDR1 SGHTA, CDR2 FQGNSA. The CDR3 is 13 residues long. CDR3 sequence reads: CASSLGSEYEQYF. Written as DNA, the CDR3 is TGTGCCAGCAGCTTGGGAAGTGAGTACGAGCAGTACTTC.

This chain uses TRBV7-2 with TRBJ1-2; a weak D match, TRBD1 (6 bases). CDR1 is SGHTA, CDR2 FQGNSA, per germline. This CDR3 has 13 amino acids. Trimming left V 4 bases short and J 4 bases short, with 10 bases between. This chain's CDR3 is CASSSRGGYGYTF. The CDR3 DNA reads TGTGCCAGCAGCTCCAGGGGTGGCTATGGCTACACCTTC.

The sample holds many counts of this clone. CDR3 sequence (DNA): TGTGCCAGCAGCTTAGTCAGCGGGACCGGCACAGATACGCAGTATTTT. As protein: CASSLVSGTGTDTQYF. The chain employs TRBV7-2 and TRBJ2-3; the match to TRBD2 covers 7 bases. The J segment lost 1 base and the V segment lost 1 base, leaving 5 bases of the junction unmatched. CDR1 and CDR2 from the germline V gene are SGHTA and FQGNSA. The CDR3 totals 16 residues. The variable domain in full, completed from reference TRBV7-2 and TRBJ2-3, reads GAGVSQSPSNKVTEKGKDVELRCDPISGHTALYWYRQSLGQGLEFLIYFQGNSAPDKSGLPSDRFSAERTGGSVSTLTIQRTQQEDSAVYLCASSLVSGTGTDTQYFGPGTRLTVL.

Note on this clone: Other DNA sequences in this specimen translate into the identical CDR3. This rearrangement joins TRBV7-2 to TRBJ2-5, with 7 positions matching TRBD2. The CDR3 runs to 13 residues. Germline loops: CDR1 SGHTA, CDR2 FQGNSA. V dropped 5 bases and J dropped 2; count of bases not matched to a gene: 2. CDR3 sequence reads: CASSRSGQETQYF. CDR3 nucleotide sequence: TGTGCCAGCAGCCGTAGCGGGCAAGAGACCCAGTACTTC.

The chain joins TRBV11-3 to TRBJ2-3, with a tentative D call TRBD2 (6 bases). Germline CDR1 and CDR2: SGHNT and YENEEA. The CDR3 contains 16 residues. Trimming pared 3 bases from V and 0 bases from J, leaving 13 bases between. The CDR3 region is CASSFGGGASTDTQYF. CDR3 in DNA: TGTGCCAGCAGCTTTGGTGGCGGGGCTAGCACAGATACGCAGTATTTT.

There are a few counts of this clone. J is TRBJ2-3 and V is TRBV6-5; TRBD2 might be the D (6 bases). CDR3 length: 12 amino acids. The V end was cut by 6 bases, the J end by 4 bases, with 8 bases between. CDR1 is MNHEY, CDR2 SVGAGI, per germline. The CDR3, as DNA: TGTGCCAGCAGGTCGGGAGCAGATACGCAGTATTTT. Protein product: CASRSGADTQYF.

Written as DNA, the CDR3 is TGCAGCGCCGAGGGACAAGCCTACGAGCAGTACTTC. It translates to CSAEGQAYEQYF. This chain joins TRBV29-1 and TRBJ2-5, with D perhaps TRBD1 (6 bases). The last part of the DNA fits TRBJ2-7 better; the J call may be wrong. The CDR3 runs 12 residues. The germline CDR1 and CDR2 sequences are SQVTM and ANQGSEA.

The chain is built from TRBV4-1 and TRBJ2-7; D gene unclear. The length of the CDR3 is 14 residues. Trimming cost V 4 bases and J 3 bases, with 13 bases left between them. Germline V CDR1 and CDR2: MGHRA, YSYEKL. The CDR3 DNA reads TGCGCCAGCAGCCCAACGGAAAGTAACTACGAGCAGTACTTC. Its translation: CASSPTESNYEQYF.

This clone has a handful of counts. V is TRBV29-1 and J is TRBJ2-7, with D unresolved. Trimming removed 2 bases from V and 5 bases from J, with 7 bases in between. Germline-derived CDR1 and CDR2 are SQVTM and ANQGSEA. The CDR3 loop spans 11 amino acids. The CDR3 nucleotides read TGCAGCGTTGAAAGGGCGGACGAGCAGTACTTC. Amino acid sequence: CSVERADEQYF.

The table lists this clone with many counts. The chain uses TRBV27 and TRBJ2-5; D ambiguous. CDR3 length: 14 amino acids. V was cut by 6 bases and J by 5 bases, with 16 bases left in between. Germline V gives CDR1 MNHEY, CDR2 SMNVEV (reference sequence). DNA of the CDR3: TGTGCCAGCAGAAAGACTGACCGGTCTGAGACCCAGTACTTC. It specifies CASRKTDRSETQYF.

About this clone: The same CDR3 arises from other DNA sequences in this sample as well. This chain uses TRBV7-9 with TRBJ1-2; D ambiguous. Germline loops: CDR1 SEHNR, CDR2 FQNEAQ (reference sequence). The V and J ends lost 3 bases and 4 bases respectively, with 9 bases between them. CDR3 length: 13 residues. The CDR3 protein is CASSFGRTYGYTF. DNA for the CDR3: TGTGCCAGCAGCTTCGGGAGGACCTATGGCTACACCTTC.

The sample holds a few counts of this clone. The chain couples TRBV4-2 to TRBJ2-7, with TRBD2 as a possible D gene (6 bases). The V end lost 1 base, the J end lost 3 bases, and 10 bases lay between the germline ends. This CDR3 has 14 residues. The V gene's germline CDR1 is LGHNA and CDR2 YNFKEQ. Here the CDR3 DNA reads TGTGCCAGCAGCCAAGGGCGGGGACGCTACGAGCAGTACTTC. Encoded protein: CASSQGRGRYEQYF.